What follows describes a single TCR beta chain. Its antigen is unknown. The data originate from a study of cytotoxic CD8 clonotypes in ibrutinib-treated CLL. Regarding the study as a whole: Patients had baseline clonality above age-matched healthy donors, and this clonality moved with circulating CD8+ T-cell counts. Clonality increased at ibrutinib response and stayed stable in sustained remission. At progression, however, it fell back toward baseline.

Trimming shortened V by 0 bases and J by 7 bases, and 19 bases separated the two germline ends. The germline V gene has CDR1 SQVTM and CDR2 ANQGSEA. There are 16 residues in the CDR3. Cryopreserved PBMCs supplied roughly 1.8 micrograms of genomic DNA for TCR beta libraries. TCRdb's copy holds only in-frame clones and misses some; the assay was immunoSEQ multiplex PCR. The table lists roughly 220,000 clones, around 75% of them singletons. Specimen: PBMCs, collected after 12 months of ibrutinib treatment. The chain combines TRBV29-1 with TRBJ2-1; D assignment may be TRBD1 or TRBD2 (7 bases each). This TCR came from a human donor with chronic lymphocytic leukemia. CDR3 DNA sequence: TGCAGCGTTGAAGATCCCGCTGGCCAGGGGGGGAATGAGCAGTTCTTC. Its translation: CSVEDPAGQGGNEQFF.